This T cell receptor beta chain was found in a study of blood T cell repertoires in COVID-19. As for the study in general: T cells, B-cell-depleted T cells, or PBMCs provided the cDNA or gDNA that served as material.

Using immunoSEQ multiplex PCR, the repertoire was profiled, and TCRdb retains in-frame clones only, with some absent. The sample shows 350,000 to 450,000 clones, around 83% of them seen only once. Germline CDR1 and CDR2: WSHSY and SAAADI. The V segment lost 4 bases and the J segment 4 bases; nucleotides outside the gene matches: 6. The CDR3 sequence is 14 residues long. The participants were between roughly 18 and 89 years old and came from about two dozen US areas. This receptor was obtained from a woman between 50 and 59 years old who had recovered from COVID-19. The rearrangement uses TRBV10-2 and TRBJ2-7, with 8 bases fitting TRBD2. The specimen sequenced was PBMCs or T cells enriched from blood (not recorded which). The CDR3 sequence is CASSGRGGGYEQYF. The CDR3 DNA reads TGCGCCAGCAGTGGAAGGGGCGGGGGGTACGAGCAGTACTTC.